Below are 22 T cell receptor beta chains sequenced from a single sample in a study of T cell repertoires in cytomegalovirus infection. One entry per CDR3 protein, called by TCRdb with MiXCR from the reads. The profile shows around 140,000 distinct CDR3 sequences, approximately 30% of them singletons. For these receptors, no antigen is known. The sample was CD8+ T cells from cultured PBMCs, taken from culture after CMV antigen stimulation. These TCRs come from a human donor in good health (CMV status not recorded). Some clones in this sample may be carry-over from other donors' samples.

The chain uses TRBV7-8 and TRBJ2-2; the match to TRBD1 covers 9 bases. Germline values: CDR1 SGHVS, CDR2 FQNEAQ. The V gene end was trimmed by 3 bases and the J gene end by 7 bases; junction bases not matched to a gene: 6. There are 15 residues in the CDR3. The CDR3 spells CASSFGTGLGGELFF. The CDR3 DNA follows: TGTGCCAGCAGCTTTGGGACAGGGTTAGGCGGGGAGCTGTTTTTT.

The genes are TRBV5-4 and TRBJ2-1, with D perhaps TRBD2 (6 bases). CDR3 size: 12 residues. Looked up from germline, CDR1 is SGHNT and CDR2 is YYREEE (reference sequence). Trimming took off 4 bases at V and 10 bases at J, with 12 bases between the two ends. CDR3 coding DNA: TGTGCCAGCAGCGTCCTAGCGATCGAGCAGTTCTTC. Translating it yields CASSVLAIEQFF.

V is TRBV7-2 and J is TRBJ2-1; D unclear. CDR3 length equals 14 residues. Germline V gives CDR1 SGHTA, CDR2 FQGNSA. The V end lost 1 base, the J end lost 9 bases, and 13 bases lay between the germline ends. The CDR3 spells CASSLVTEEIEQFF. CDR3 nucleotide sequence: TGTGCCAGCAGCTTAGTTACAGAGGAGATTGAGCAGTTCTTC. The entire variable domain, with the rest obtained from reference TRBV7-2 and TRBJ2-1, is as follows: GAGVSQSPSNKVTEKGKDVELRCDPISGHTALYWYRQSLGQGLEFLIYFQGNSAPDKSGLPSDRFSAERTGGSVSTLTIQRTQQEDSAVYLCASSLVTEEIEQFFGPGTRLTVL.

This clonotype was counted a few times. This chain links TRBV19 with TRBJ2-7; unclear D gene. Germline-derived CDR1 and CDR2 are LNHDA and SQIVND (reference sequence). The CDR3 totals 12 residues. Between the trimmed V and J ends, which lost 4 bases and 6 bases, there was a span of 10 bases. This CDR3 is CASSTLGSEQYF. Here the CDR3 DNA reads TGTGCCAGTAGTACTCTGGGAAGCGAGCAGTACTTC.

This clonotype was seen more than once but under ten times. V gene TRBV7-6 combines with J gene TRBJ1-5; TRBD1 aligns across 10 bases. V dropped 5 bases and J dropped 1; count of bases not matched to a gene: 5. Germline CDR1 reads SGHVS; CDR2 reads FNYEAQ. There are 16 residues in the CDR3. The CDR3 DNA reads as TGTGCCAGCAGCAACCGGGACAGGGGAAGCAATCAGCCCCAGCATTTT. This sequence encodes CASSNRDRGSNQPQHF.

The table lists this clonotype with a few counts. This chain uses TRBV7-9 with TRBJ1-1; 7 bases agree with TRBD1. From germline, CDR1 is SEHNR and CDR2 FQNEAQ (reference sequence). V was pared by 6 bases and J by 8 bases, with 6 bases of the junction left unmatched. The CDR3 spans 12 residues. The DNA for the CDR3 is TGTGCCAGCAGACCCGGGACAGCCGAAGCTTTCTTT. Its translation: CASRPGTAEAFF.

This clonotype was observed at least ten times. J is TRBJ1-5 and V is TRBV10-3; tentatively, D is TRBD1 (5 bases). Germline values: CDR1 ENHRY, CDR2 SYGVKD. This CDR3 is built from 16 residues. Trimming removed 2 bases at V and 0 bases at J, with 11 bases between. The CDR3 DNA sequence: TGTGCCATCAGTGAGGCAGGACAAGCTAGCAATCAGCCCCAGCATTTT. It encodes CAISEAGQASNQPQHF.

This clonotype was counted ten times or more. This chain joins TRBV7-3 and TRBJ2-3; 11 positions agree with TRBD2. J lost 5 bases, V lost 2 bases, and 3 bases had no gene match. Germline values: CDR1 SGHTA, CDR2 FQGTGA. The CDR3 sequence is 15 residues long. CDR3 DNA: TGTGCCAGCAGCTTAGGAACTAGCGGGGGAGATACGCAGTATTTT. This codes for CASSLGTSGGDTQYF.

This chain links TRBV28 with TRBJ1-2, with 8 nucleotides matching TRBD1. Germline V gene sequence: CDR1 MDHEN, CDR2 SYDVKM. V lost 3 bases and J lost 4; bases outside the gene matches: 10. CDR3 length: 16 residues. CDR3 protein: CASSFTAQGVAYGYTF. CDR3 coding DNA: TGTGCCAGCAGTTTTACGGCACAGGGGGTGGCCTATGGCTACACCTTC.

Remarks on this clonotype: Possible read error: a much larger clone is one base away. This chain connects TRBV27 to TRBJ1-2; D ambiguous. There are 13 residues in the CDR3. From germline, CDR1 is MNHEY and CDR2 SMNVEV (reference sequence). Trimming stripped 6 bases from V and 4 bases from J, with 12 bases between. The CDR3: CASRFQDGYGYTF. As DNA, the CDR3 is TGTGCCAGCAGGTTCCAGGACGGCTATGGCTACACCTTC.

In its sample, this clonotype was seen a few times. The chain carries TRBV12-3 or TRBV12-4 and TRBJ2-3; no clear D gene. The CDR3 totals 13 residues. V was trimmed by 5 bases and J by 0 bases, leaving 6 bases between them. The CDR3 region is CASSPPSTDTQYF. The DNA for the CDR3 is TGTGCCAGCAGTCCCCCCAGCACAGATACGCAGTATTTT.

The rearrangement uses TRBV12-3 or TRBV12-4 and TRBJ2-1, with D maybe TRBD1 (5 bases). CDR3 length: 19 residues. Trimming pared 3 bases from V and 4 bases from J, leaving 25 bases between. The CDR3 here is CASSFPAGMVPGYYNEQFF. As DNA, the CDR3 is TGTGCCAGCAGTTTCCCCGCAGGGATGGTTCCCGGGTATTACAATGAGCAGTTCTTC.

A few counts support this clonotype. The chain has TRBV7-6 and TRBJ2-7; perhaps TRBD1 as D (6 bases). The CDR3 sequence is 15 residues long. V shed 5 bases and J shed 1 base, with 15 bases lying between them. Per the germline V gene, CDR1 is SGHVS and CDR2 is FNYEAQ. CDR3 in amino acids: CASSRAEQGSYEQYF. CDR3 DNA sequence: TGTGCCAGCAGCCGAGCGGAACAGGGATCCTACGAGCAGTACTTC.

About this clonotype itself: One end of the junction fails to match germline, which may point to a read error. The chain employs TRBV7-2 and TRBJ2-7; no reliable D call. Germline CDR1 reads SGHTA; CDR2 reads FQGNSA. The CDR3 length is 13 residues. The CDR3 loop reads CASTLGQVYEQYF. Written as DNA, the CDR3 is TGTGCCAGCACCTTAGGGCAGGTCTACGAGCAGTACTTC.

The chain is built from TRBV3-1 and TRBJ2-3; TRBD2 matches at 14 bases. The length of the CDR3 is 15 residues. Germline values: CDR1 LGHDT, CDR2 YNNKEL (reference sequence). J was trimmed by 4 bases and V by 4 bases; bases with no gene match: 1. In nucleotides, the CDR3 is TGTGCCAGCAGCCGGACTAGCGGGGGGTCAGATACGCAGTATTTT. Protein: CASSRTSGGSDTQYF.

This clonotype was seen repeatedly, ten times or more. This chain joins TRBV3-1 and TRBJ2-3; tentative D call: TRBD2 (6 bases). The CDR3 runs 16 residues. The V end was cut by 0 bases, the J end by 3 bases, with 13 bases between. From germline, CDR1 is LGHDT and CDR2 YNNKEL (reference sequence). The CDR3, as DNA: TGTGCCAGCAGCCAAGATGGGATGGGAGGTACAGATACGCAGTATTTT. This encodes CASSQDGMGGTDTQYF.

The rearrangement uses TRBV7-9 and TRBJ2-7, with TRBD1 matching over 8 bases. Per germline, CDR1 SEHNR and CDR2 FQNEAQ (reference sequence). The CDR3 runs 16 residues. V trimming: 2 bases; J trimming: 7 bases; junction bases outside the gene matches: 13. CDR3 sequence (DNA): TGTGCCAGCAGCTTACCCTCCGGGACAGGACCTTATGAGCAGTACTTC. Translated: CASSLPSGTGPYEQYF.

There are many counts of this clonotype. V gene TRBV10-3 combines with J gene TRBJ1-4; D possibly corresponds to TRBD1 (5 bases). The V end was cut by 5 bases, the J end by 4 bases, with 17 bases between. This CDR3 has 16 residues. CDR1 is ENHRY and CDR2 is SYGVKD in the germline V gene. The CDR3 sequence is CAISPGEGHFNEKLFF. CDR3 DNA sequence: TGTGCCATCAGTCCCGGGGAGGGGCATTTTAATGAAAAACTGTTTTTT.

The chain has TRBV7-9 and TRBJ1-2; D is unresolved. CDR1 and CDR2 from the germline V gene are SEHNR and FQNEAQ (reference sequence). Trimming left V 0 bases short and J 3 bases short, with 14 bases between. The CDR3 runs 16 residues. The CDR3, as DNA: TGTGCCAGCAGCTTAGCTTTGGACTCAGTACACTATGGCTACACCTTC. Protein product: CASSLALDSVHYGYTF.

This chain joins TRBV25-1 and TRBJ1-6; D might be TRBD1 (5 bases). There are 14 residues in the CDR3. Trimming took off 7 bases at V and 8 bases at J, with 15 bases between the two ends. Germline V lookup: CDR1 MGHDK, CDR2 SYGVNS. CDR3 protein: CASTPSRGDSPLHF. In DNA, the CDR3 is TGTGCCAGCACCCCCAGTCGAGGGGATTCACCCCTCCACTTT.

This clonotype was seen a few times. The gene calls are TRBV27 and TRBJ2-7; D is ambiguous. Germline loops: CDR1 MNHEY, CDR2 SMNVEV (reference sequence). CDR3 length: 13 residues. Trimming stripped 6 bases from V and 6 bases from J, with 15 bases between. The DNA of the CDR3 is TGTGCCAGCAGCCCAGGTCTGGGTGGCGAGCAGTACTTC. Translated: CASSPGLGGEQYF.

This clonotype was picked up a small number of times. CDR3 nucleotide sequence: TGCGCCAGCAGCCAACCCGAAGGGCTCCATTACGGCTACACCTTC. Translating gives CASSQPEGLHYGYTF. The chain couples TRBV4-1 to TRBJ1-2; the D is unclear. The CDR3 totals 15 residues. Germline V gene data show CDR1 as MGHRA and CDR2 as YSYEKL. V gave up 2 bases and J gave up 8 bases, with 18 bases separating them.